The 8 T cell receptor beta chains listed next were all sequenced from one sample in a study of shared clonotypes between healthy human individuals. The naive CD8 subset, CD45RO-negative cells positively selected for CCR7, excluded terminally differentiated effector memory CD45RA+ cells. Here immunoSEQ multiplex PCR was the method, and the copy in TCRdb shows in-frame clones only, minus some. The table includes hundreds of thousands of clones, around 96% detected once. The sequencing sample was made of naive CD8+ T cells sorted from blood. The source is a woman aged 30 to 39 in good health.

This sequence joins TRBV7-6 and TRBJ1-1; no reliable D call. CDR1 and CDR2 (germline): SGHVS, FNYEAQ. This CDR3 spans 14 amino acids. Trimming left V 1 base short and J 0 bases short, with 6 bases between. CDR3 residues: CASSLGTVNTEAFF. The CDR3, as DNA: TGTGCCAGCAGCTTAGGGACGGTGAACACTGAAGCTTTCTTT.

Regarding this clone: At one of its ends the junction is not consistent with the germline gene, which may arise from a read error. This rearrangement joins TRBV6-6 to TRBJ2-1, with 9 bases aligning to TRBD2. This CDR3 contains 11 residues. Germline CDR1 MNHNY, CDR2 SVGAGI (reference sequence). CDR3 residues: CASTREGPKIF. The CDR3 DNA follows: TGTGCCAGCACGCGGGAGGGCCCCAAGATCTTC.

The gene calls are TRBV27 and TRBJ1-2; no firm D call. CDR1 and CDR2 (germline): MNHEY, SMNVEV (reference sequence). Trimming cost V 7 bases and J 5 bases, with 14 bases left between them. The CDR3 runs 13 residues. CDR3 coding DNA: TGTGCCAGCACTCCGGGCCCCGGGTATGGCTACACCTTC. It specifies CASTPGPGYGYTF.

This clone was counted only a few times. V is TRBV13 and J is TRBJ1-3; D gene unclear. V lost 4 bases to trimming and J lost 0 bases, with 13 bases between them. Germline V gene data show CDR1 as PRHDT and CDR2 as FYEKMQ (reference sequence). This CDR3 has 16 residues. The CDR3 spells CASSSVDTFSGNTIYF. CDR3 DNA sequence: TGTGCCAGCAGCTCCGTCGACACCTTCTCTGGAAACACCATATATTTT.

The chain combines TRBV4-1 with TRBJ2-1; D is perhaps TRBD2 (5 bases). The CDR3 is made up of 14 amino acids. CDR1 MGHRA and CDR2 YSYEKL come from the germline V gene. V was clipped by 1 base and J by 9 bases, with 13 bases between them. The CDR3 is CASSQVFRDGEQFF. The DNA for the CDR3 is TGCGCCAGCAGCCAAGTGTTCCGGGATGGTGAGCAGTTCTTC.

The rearrangement uses TRBV28 and TRBJ2-1; TRBD2 aligns across 9 bases. The CDR3 spans 17 residues. Per germline, CDR1 MDHEN and CDR2 SYDVKM. V lost 7 bases, J lost 8 bases, and 18 bases stayed unmatched. CDR3 DNA: TGTGCCAGCACCGCCGGTGGGACTAGCTTTTTAGGTGATGAGCAGTTCTTC. This sequence encodes CASTAGGTSFLGDEQFF.

V and J are TRBV28 and TRBJ2-5; D remains ambiguous. Germline lookup yields CDR1 MDHEN and CDR2 SYDVKM. The CDR3 is made up of 12 amino acids. V was trimmed by 4 bases and J by 5 bases, leaving 8 bases between them. CDR3 region: CASSSPKETQYF. For the CDR3, the DNA is TGTGCCAGCAGTTCCCCGAAGGAGACCCAGTACTTC.

This clone has just one count. The V gene is TRBV4-1, the J gene TRBJ2-7; a possible D gene is TRBD1 (5 bases). The length of the CDR3 is 17 residues. Germline V gene data show CDR1 as MGHRA and CDR2 as YSYEKL. The V end was cut by 0 bases, the J end by 2 bases, with 17 bases between. The CDR3 spells CASSQEPGQGRAYEQYF. In DNA, the CDR3 is TGCGCCAGCAGCCAAGAACCTGGACAAGGTAGAGCCTACGAGCAGTACTTC.